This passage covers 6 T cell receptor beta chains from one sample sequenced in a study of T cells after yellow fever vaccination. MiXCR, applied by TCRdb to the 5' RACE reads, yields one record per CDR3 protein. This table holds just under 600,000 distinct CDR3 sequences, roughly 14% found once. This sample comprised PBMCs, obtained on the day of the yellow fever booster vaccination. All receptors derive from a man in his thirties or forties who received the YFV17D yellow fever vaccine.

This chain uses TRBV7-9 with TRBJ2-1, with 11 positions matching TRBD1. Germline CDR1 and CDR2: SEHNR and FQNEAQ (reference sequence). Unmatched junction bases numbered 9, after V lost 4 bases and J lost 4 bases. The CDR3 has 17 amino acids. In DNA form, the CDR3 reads TGTGCCAGCAGCTCCCCGGCCGGGACAGGGGGTTACAATGAGCAGTTCTTC. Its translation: CASSSPAGTGGYNEQFF.

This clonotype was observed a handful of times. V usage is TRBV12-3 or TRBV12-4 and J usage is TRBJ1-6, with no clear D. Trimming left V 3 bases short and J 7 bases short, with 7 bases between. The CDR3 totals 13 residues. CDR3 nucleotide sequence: TGTGCCAGCAGTTTTGCCCTGAATTCACCCCTCCACTTT. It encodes CASSFALNSPLHF.

CDR3: CASSPLEGGRDTQYF. In DNA form, the CDR3 reads TGTGCCAGCAGCCCACTGGAGGGAGGCAGAGATACGCAGTATTTT. The genes are TRBV7-8 and TRBJ2-3; possibly TRBD2 for D (6 bases). CDR1 SGHVS and CDR2 FQNEAQ come from the germline V gene. V was clipped by 5 bases and J by 5 bases, with 17 bases between them. CDR3 length: 15 amino acids.

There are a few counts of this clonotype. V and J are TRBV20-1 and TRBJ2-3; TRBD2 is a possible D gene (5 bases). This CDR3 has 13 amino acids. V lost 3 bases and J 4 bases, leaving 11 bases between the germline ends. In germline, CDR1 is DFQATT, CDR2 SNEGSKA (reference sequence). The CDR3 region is CSASGVAPDTQYF. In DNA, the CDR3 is TGCAGTGCTAGCGGGGTCGCCCCAGATACGCAGTATTTT.

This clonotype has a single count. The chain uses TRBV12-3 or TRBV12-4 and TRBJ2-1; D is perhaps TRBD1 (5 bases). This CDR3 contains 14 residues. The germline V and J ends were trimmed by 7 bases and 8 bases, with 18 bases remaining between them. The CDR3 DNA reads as TGTGCCAGCACCCTCTCACCTAGACAGCATGAGCAGTTCTTC. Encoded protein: CASTLSPRQHEQFF.

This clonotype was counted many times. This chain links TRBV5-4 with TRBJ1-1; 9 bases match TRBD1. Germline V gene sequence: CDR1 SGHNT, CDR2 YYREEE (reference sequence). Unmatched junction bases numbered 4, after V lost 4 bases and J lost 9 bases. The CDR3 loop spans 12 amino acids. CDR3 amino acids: CASSPGTGKAFF. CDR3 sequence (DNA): TGTGCCAGCAGCCCAGGGACAGGGAAAGCTTTCTTT.